One sample yielded the 8 T cell receptor beta chains listed below, sequenced in a study of T cell repertoires in cytomegalovirus infection (dated by TCRdb to the late 2010s). For these receptors, no antigen is known. The label giving this sample's treatment or condition can be read as: in vitro stimulation with specific CMV peptide epitopes to enrich CMV-specific T cells. TCRdb names Illumina HiSeq 1500 as the instrument used. Through fastp at Q25 and MiXCR, TCRdb rebuilt clones from the public reads, retaining in-frame beta chains. Rows are combined by CDR3 protein, so each entry shows the most common genes and DNA. The sample yields approximately 260,000 distinct CDR3 sequences; roughly 21% were counted once. The biggest ten clones account for approximately 19% of the sample. Sequencing used cultured PBMCs, obtained from culture after CMV antigen stimulation. These receptors were taken from a human donor in good health (CMV status not recorded). Some clones in this sample may be carry-over from other donors' samples.

Many counts were recorded for this clonotype. V and J are TRBV7-9 and TRBJ1-2; 9 nucleotides match TRBD1. Looked up from germline, CDR1 is SEHNR and CDR2 is FQNEAQ (reference sequence). The CDR3 sequence is 18 residues long. V was clipped by 2 bases and J by 0 bases; unmatched bases: 10. DNA for the CDR3: TGTGCCAGCAGCTTAAGGGGACCGGGACAGGGAGCTAACTATGGCTACACCTTC. Amino acid sequence: CASSLRGPGQGANYGYTF.

This clonotype was counted at least ten times. The chain links TRBV7-8 to TRBJ2-1, with D possibly TRBD2 on 6 matching bases. CDR1 and CDR2 from the germline V gene are SGHVS and FQNEAQ. Trimming took off 1 base at V and 6 bases at J, with 10 bases between the two ends. The CDR3 spans 14 residues. Here the CDR3 DNA reads TGTGCCAGCAGCTTAGTTAGCGGATCCAATGAGCAGTTCTTC. Encoded protein: CASSLVSGSNEQFF.

The gene calls are TRBV28 and TRBJ1-5; no clear D. Germline V gene lookup returns CDR1 MDHEN and CDR2 SYDVKM. Trimming removed 6 bases from V and 0 bases from J, with 18 bases in between. This CDR3 contains 17 residues. The CDR3 DNA is TGTGCCAGCAGACCCAATCCGGGAACCCTTAGCAATCAGCCCCAGCATTTT. Translated: CASRPNPGTLSNQPQHF. Looking up the rest from reference TRBV28 and TRBJ1-5 gives the full variable domain: DVKVTQSSRYLVKRTGEKVFLECVQDMDHENMFWYRQDPGLGLRLIYFSYDVKMKEKGDIPEGYSVSREKKERFSLILESASTNQTSMYLCASRPNPGTLSNQPQHFGDGTRLSIL.

This clonotype was detected a few times. The chain couples TRBV30 to TRBJ1-1, with 7 bases that match TRBD1. Per germline, CDR1 GTSNPN and CDR2 SVGIG (reference sequence). This CDR3 comprises 22 residues. The V segment lost 2 bases and the J segment 1 base; nucleotides outside the gene matches: 28. As DNA, the CDR3 is TGTGCCTGGAGTACCAGGGGGTATTCTGTCAGACAAGTCCGCCCCTCGAACACTGAAGCTTTCTTT. Its protein is CAWSTRGYSVRQVRPSNTEAFF.

This clonotype has a count of ten or more. The chain carries TRBV7-2 and TRBJ2-2, with 11 bases that match TRBD2. Germline V CDR1 and CDR2: SGHTA, FQGNSA. This CDR3 is built from 19 residues. Trimming removed 5 bases from V and 1 base from J; junction bases left unmatched: 12. The CDR3 bases are TGTGCCAGCAGCCCACAGCAAATTCTAGCGGGAGGGAACACCGGGGAGCTGTTTTTT. This gives the protein CASSPQQILAGGNTGELFF.

This clonotype was counted between two and nine times. The chain uses TRBV12-3 or TRBV12-4 and TRBJ1-5; weak D call: TRBD1 (5 bases). V lost 1 base to trimming and J lost 2 bases, with 15 bases between them. The CDR3 loop spans 17 amino acids. CDR3 sequence reads: CASSLDPGNSGNQPQHF. The CDR3 nucleotides read TGTGCCAGCAGTTTAGATCCAGGGAACTCAGGCAATCAGCCCCAGCATTTT.

The chain joins TRBV6-6 to TRBJ1-4, with D possibly TRBD1 on 5 matching bases. V dropped 2 bases and J dropped 8 bases, with 12 bases sitting between them. Germline V gene lookup returns CDR1 MNHNY and CDR2 SVGAGI (reference sequence). The CDR3 has 14 residues. The CDR3 DNA is TGTGCCAGCAGTTACAGTACAGGTGAAGAAAAACTGTTTTTT. Protein sequence: CASSYSTGEEKLFF.

Regarding this clonotype: The junction and the germline gene differ at one end; a read error may be behind it. V is TRBV19 and J is TRBJ1-1; TRBD1 is a possible D gene (5 bases). This CDR3 spans 12 amino acids. Germline CDR1 reads LNHDA; CDR2 reads SQIVND (reference sequence). The CDR3 loop is CASSGDVPGALF. CDR3 in DNA: TGTGCCAGTTCGGGGGACGTTCCTGGGGCTTTGTTT.